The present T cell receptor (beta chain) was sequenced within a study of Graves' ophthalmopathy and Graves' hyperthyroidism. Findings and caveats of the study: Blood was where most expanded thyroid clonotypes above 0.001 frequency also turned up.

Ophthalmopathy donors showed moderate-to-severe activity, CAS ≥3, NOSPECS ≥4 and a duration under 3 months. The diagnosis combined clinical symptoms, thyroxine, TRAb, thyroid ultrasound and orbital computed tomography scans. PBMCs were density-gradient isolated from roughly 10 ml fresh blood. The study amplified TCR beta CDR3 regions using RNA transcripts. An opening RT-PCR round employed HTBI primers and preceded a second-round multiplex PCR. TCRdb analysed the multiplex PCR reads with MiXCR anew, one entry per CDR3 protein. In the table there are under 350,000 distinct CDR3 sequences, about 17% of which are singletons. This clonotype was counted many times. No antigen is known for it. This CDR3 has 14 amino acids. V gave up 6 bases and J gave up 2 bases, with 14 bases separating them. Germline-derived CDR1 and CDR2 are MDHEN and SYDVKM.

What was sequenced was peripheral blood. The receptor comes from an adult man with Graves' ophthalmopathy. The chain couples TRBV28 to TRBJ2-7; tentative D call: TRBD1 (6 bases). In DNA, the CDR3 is TGTGCCAGCAGCCGTACAGGGTTGCCCTACGAGCAGTACTTC. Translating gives CASSRTGLPYEQYF.